This T cell receptor beta chain was observed in a study of blood T cell repertoires in COVID-19. V was pared by 3 bases and J by 6 bases, with 6 bases of the junction left unmatched. CDR1 and CDR2 from the germline V gene are LNHDA and SQIVND (reference sequence). There are 15 residues in the CDR3. Using immunoSEQ multiplex PCR, the repertoire was profiled, and TCRdb retains in-frame clones only, with some absent. Here the sample spans around 450,000 clones, about 85% being singletons. This clone occurred a few times. Self-reported history from a screening survey and questionnaire set each donor's cohort.

This chain uses TRBV19 with TRBJ1-4, with 8 bases that match TRBD1. The receptor was isolated from a woman between 18 and 29 years old with acute COVID-19. Sequencing was performed on PBMCs or T cells enriched from blood (not recorded which). This CDR3 reads CASSIWTGRDEKLFF. In DNA form, the CDR3 reads TGTGCCAGTAGTATTTGGACAGGGAGGGATGAAAAACTGTTTTTT. Looking up the rest from reference TRBV19 and TRBJ1-4 gives the full variable domain: DGGITQSPKYLFRKEGQNVTLSCEQNLNHDAMYWYRQDPGQGLRLIYYSQIVNDFQKGDIAEGYSVSREKKESFPLTVTSAQKNPTAFYLCASSIWTGRDEKLFFGSGTQLSVL.